Reported below is one TCR beta chain. Its antigen is unidentified. Germline V lookup: CDR1 SGHTA, CDR2 FQGNSA. This CDR3 is 14 amino acids long. Trimming removed 5 bases from V and 6 bases from J; junction bases left unmatched: 2. This sample was included in a study of response to subunit inactivated influenza vaccine. Whole-study findings and limits: Each seasonal influenza vaccination, the authors suggested, recruits few new T cells.

Each CDR3 protein is one row after TCRdb ran MiXCR on the RT-PCR reads. The sample carries more than 700,000 distinct CDR3 sequences, around 20% recorded once. This clonotype originated in a man aged 50 or older who received an inactivated influenza vaccine. J is TRBJ1-4 and V is TRBV7-2; 11 nucleotides agree with TRBD1. The sequenced sample was PBMCs from blood, obtained about 5 days after vaccination. The CDR3 region has the DNA TGTGCCAGCAGCCCGGACAGGGGGCATGAAAAACTGTTTTTT. Translation gives CASSPDRGHEKLFF.